What follows are 26 T cell receptor beta chains derived from one specimen sequenced in a study of blood T cell repertoires in COVID-19. Clones were sequenced by immunoSEQ multiplex PCR, and TCRdb holds only the in-frame ones, with some missing. The profile shows around 46,000 clones, approximately 85% of them singletons. Input material: peripheral blood. These receptors all stem from a human donor in a cohort sampled during active COVID-19. The donor label of this sample is uncertain.

This chain connects TRBV5-6 to TRBJ2-7; 10 bases match TRBD1. Germline CDR1 and CDR2: SGHDT and YYEEEE. The CDR3 spans 13 residues. V was pared by 3 bases and J by 12 bases, with 9 bases of the junction left unmatched. The CDR3, as DNA: TGTGCCAGCAGCTGGGACAGGGGCGCAGGGTGGTACTTC. Protein product: CASSWDRGAGWYF. Full variable domain (outside the CDR3, taken from reference TRBV5-6 and TRBJ2-7): DAGVTQSPTHLIKTRGQQVTLRCSPKSGHDTVSWYQQALGQGPQFIFQYYEEEERQRGNFPDRFSGHQFPNYSSELNVNALLLGDSALYLCASSWDRGAGWYFGPGTRLTVT.

This clone appeared once. The V call is TRBV7-2, the J call TRBJ1-2; TRBD1 matches at 8 bases. Trimming cost V 2 bases and J 8 bases; bases outside gene matches: 10. Germline assignment: CDR1 SGHTA and CDR2 FQGNSA. This CDR3 region has 15 residues. For the CDR3, the DNA is TGTGCCAGCAGCTTAAGTCAGGGGGCTGGTCAGGGCTACACCTTC. This sequence encodes CASSLSQGAGQGYTF.

The chain links TRBV6-2 or TRBV6-3 to TRBJ2-1; TRBD2 agrees at 7 bases. The ends lost 6 bases at V and 4 bases at J; junction bases unmatched: 6. The CDR3 is 14 amino acids. The germline V gene has CDR1 MNHEY and CDR2 SVGEGT. The CDR3: CASSRRGVYNEQFF. In DNA form, the CDR3 reads TGTGCCAGCAGCAGACGGGGGGTTTACAATGAGCAGTTCTTC.

The chain links TRBV10-3 to TRBJ1-2; TRBD1 might be the D (5 bases). Germline CDR1 and CDR2: ENHRY and SYGVKD. This CDR3 spans 15 amino acids. The V end was cut by 6 bases, the J end by 2 bases, with 16 bases between. Written as DNA, the CDR3 is TGTGCCATCAGCGATATGCCCCGGACAAACTATGGCTACACCTTC. Residues: CAISDMPRTNYGYTF.

V is TRBV6-7 and J is TRBJ2-1; 15 bases line up with TRBD2. TRBV6-7 is sorted into the ORF group, with uncertain function. The ends lost 8 bases at V and 7 bases at J; junction bases unmatched: 9. CDR3 length: 16 residues. The CDR3 region has the DNA TGTGCCAGCGGATCTTTCGGGACTAGCGGGGGGAATGAGCAGTTCTTC. Its translation is CASGSFGTSGGNEQFF.

V gene TRBV5-1 combines with J gene TRBJ2-7; unclear D gene. There are 15 residues in the CDR3. V was clipped by 0 bases and J by 2 bases, with 12 bases between them. Germline-derived CDR1 and CDR2 are SGHRS and YFSETQ. The CDR3 loop is CASSLGDGLTYEQYF. DNA for the CDR3: TGCGCCAGCAGCTTGGGTGATGGGCTGACCTACGAGCAGTACTTC.

The gene calls are TRBV30 and TRBJ2-7, with D maybe TRBD2 (5 bases). V was clipped by 0 bases and J by 4 bases, with 10 bases between them. Germline CDR1 GTSNPN, CDR2 SVGIG (reference sequence). The CDR3 totals 13 residues. CDR3 nucleotides: TGTGCCTGGAGTGTAGGAGGTCCTTACGAGCAGTACTTC. It yields the protein CAWSVGGPYEQYF. Looking up the rest from reference TRBV30 and TRBJ2-7 gives the full variable domain: SQTIHQWPATLVQPVGSPLSLECTVEGTSNPNLYWYRQAAGRGLQLLFYSVGIGQISSEVPQNLSASRPQDRQFILSSKKLLLSDSGFYLCAWSVGGPYEQYFGPGTRLTVT.

This chain joins TRBV28 and TRBJ1-1; TRBD1 matches at 9 bases. CDR3 length: 14 residues. Germline loops: CDR1 MDHEN, CDR2 SYDVKM. V was pared by 2 bases and J by 3 bases, with 1 base of the junction left unmatched. The CDR3 region has the DNA TGTGCCAGCAGTTTAAGGGACAGGGACACTGAAGCTTTCTTT. Translated, it gives CASSLRDRDTEAFF. The whole variable domain, filled in from reference TRBV28 and TRBJ1-1, reads DVKVTQSSRYLVKRTGEKVFLECVQDMDHENMFWYRQDPGLGLRLIYFSYDVKMKEKGDIPEGYSVSREKKERFSLILESASTNQTSMYLCASSLRDRDTEAFFGQGTRLTVV.

The V call is TRBV5-4, the J call TRBJ2-5; 7 nucleotides align to TRBD1. Unmatched junction bases numbered 4, after V lost 4 bases and J lost 1 base. This CDR3 is 14 amino acids long. CDR1 SGHNT and CDR2 YYREEE come from the germline V gene (reference sequence). The CDR3 region has the DNA TGTGCCAGCAGCCCGGGACAGTCCCAAGAGACCCAGTACTTC. Protein sequence: CASSPGQSQETQYF.

The chain combines TRBV5-6 with TRBJ1-5, with D perhaps TRBD1 (5 bases). V lost 1 base, J lost 0 bases, and 14 bases lay in between. This CDR3 spans 17 amino acids. Germline CDR1 and CDR2: SGHDT and YYEEEE. The CDR3 DNA sequence: TGTGCCAGCAGCTTGCGGGGGGGAGGATATAGCAATCAGCCCCAGCATTTT. As protein: CASSLRGGGYSNQPQHF. Complete variable domain (other parts from reference TRBV5-6 and TRBJ1-5): DAGVTQSPTHLIKTRGQQVTLRCSPKSGHDTVSWYQQALGQGPQFIFQYYEEEERQRGNFPDRFSGHQFPNYSSELNVNALLLGDSALYLCASSLRGGGYSNQPQHFGDGTRLSIL.

In this sample, this clone turned up once. The rearrangement uses TRBV3-1 (or the pseudogene TRBV3-2) and TRBJ1-2; the D is unclear. This CDR3 contains 12 residues. Trimming cost V 1 base and J 7 bases, with 7 bases left between them. Germline values: CDR1 LGHDT, CDR2 YNNKEL (reference sequence). CDR3 DNA: TGTGCCAGCAGCCAAGGAGTTCCTGGCTACACCTTC. It yields the protein CASSQGVPGYTF.

CDR3: CASSHPVAGGDTGELFF. CDR3 DNA: TGCGCCAGCAGCCACCCAGTAGCGGGGGGAGACACCGGGGAGCTGTTTTTT. V is TRBV4-3 and J is TRBJ2-2; 10 positions match TRBD2. This CDR3 region has 17 residues. With 3 bases clipped from V and 3 bases from J, the junction kept 7 bases outside the gene matches. Germline V gene sequence: CDR1 LGHNA, CDR2 YSLEER.

V and J are TRBV28 and TRBJ1-5; 10 bases agree with TRBD1. Germline CDR1 MDHEN, CDR2 SYDVKM. Germline trimming cut 4 bases from V and 5 bases from J; bases unmatched to any gene: 5. This CDR3 is built from 15 residues. The chain's CDR3 is CASSSAGQGYQPQHF. CDR3 DNA sequence: TGTGCCAGCAGTTCGGCGGGACAGGGGTATCAGCCCCAGCATTTT.

CDR3 residues: CASSFLTPSIAGELFF. The CDR3 DNA sequence: TGTGCCAGCAGTTTCCTCACACCATCGATCGCCGGGGAGCTGTTTTTT. This chain uses TRBV6-6 with TRBJ2-2; D gene ambiguous. CDR3 length equals 16 residues. V lost 4 bases, J lost 6 bases, and 18 bases lay in between. Germline V gene lookup returns CDR1 MNHNY and CDR2 SVGAGI (reference sequence).

The gene calls are TRBV29-1 and TRBJ2-7, with 11 bases identical to TRBD2. V dropped 0 bases and J dropped 2; count of bases not matched to a gene: 3. Germline V gene sequence: CDR1 SQVTM, CDR2 ANQGSEA. There are 15 residues in the CDR3. In DNA form, the CDR3 reads TGCAGCGTTGAAGATCCTAGCGGGGGGCCCTACGAGCAGTACTTC. Protein sequence: CSVEDPSGGPYEQYF.

The chain links TRBV20-1 to TRBJ2-7; D is uncertain. V dropped 3 bases and J dropped 0 bases, with 12 bases sitting between them. CDR3 length: 14 residues. Germline V CDR1 and CDR2: DFQATT, SNEGSKA (reference sequence). The CDR3 sequence is CSASQEYISYEQYF. The CDR3 DNA sequence: TGCAGTGCTAGTCAGGAATATATCTCCTACGAGCAGTACTTC.

The chain couples TRBV5-4 to TRBJ2-2; 8 bases agree with TRBD1. CDR1 and CDR2 from the germline V gene are SGHNT and YYREEE (reference sequence). The CDR3 sequence is 13 residues long. The V and J ends lost 2 bases and 8 bases, in that order; junction bases with no gene match: 2. The chain's CDR3 is CASSFQGAGELFF. CDR3 nucleotide sequence: TGTGCCAGCAGCTTTCAGGGGGCGGGGGAGCTGTTTTTT.

This chain uses TRBV5-4 with TRBJ2-1, with 9 bases aligning to TRBD2. V shed 4 bases and J 4 bases; nucleotides not matched to a gene: 9. The CDR3 extends over 16 amino acids. CDR1 is SGHNT, CDR2 YYREEE, per germline (reference sequence). CDR3 residues: CASSRFLAGSYNEQFF. The CDR3 DNA reads as TGTGCCAGCAGCCGATTCCTAGCGGGGTCTTACAATGAGCAGTTCTTC.

The chain employs TRBV6-1 and TRBJ2-3, with TRBD1 matching over 10 bases. Germline loops: CDR1 MNHNS, CDR2 SASEGT. After removal of 1 base from V and 4 bases from J, the junction contained 5 bases not matched to a gene. The CDR3 extends over 16 amino acids. As DNA, the CDR3 is TGTGCCAGCAGTGAAGGATTGGGACAGGGGTCAGATACGCAGTATTTT. Encoded protein: CASSEGLGQGSDTQYF.

The chain has TRBV12-3 or TRBV12-4 and TRBJ1-1; tentatively, D is TRBD1 (6 bases). Trimming shortened V by 6 bases and J by 0 bases, and 8 bases separated the two germline ends. The CDR3 is 13 amino acids. This CDR3 reads CASRGQLNTEAFF. The CDR3 nucleotides are TGTGCCAGCAGGGGACAATTGAACACTGAAGCTTTCTTT.

The rearrangement uses TRBV3-1 (or the pseudogene TRBV3-2) and TRBJ2-7; possibly TRBD1 for D (6 bases). Trimming removed 4 bases at V and 5 bases at J, with 15 bases between. The CDR3 length is 14 residues. Germline V gene sequence: CDR1 LGHDT, CDR2 YNNKEL (reference sequence). In DNA form, the CDR3 reads TGTGCCAGCAGCCCTCAAACAGGGTTCCACGAGCAGTACTTC. Its protein is CASSPQTGFHEQYF.

J is TRBJ2-5 and V is TRBV10-2; 7 nucleotides line up with TRBD2. The ends lost 3 bases at V and 2 bases at J; junction bases unmatched: 3. The germline gives CDR1 WSHSY, CDR2 SAAADI. CDR3 length: 14 amino acids. Here the CDR3 reads CASSEAGRQETQYF. The CDR3 nucleotides are TGCGCCAGCAGTGAAGCGGGGAGACAAGAGACCCAGTACTTC.

The chain links TRBV3-1 (or the pseudogene TRBV3-2) to TRBJ2-3; 7 nucleotides match TRBD1. The length of the CDR3 is 15 residues. The V gene end was trimmed by 2 bases and the J gene end by 1 base; junction bases not matched to a gene: 3. CDR1 and CDR2 (germline): LGHDT, YNNKEL (reference sequence). The CDR3 DNA sequence: TGTGCCAGCAGCCAAAGGGGGCGGCGCACAGATACGCAGTATTTT. Translated: CASSQRGRRTDTQYF.

V and J are TRBV6-2 or TRBV6-3 and TRBJ2-7; 7 nucleotides align to TRBD2. V lost 4 bases and J lost 3; bases outside the gene matches: 6. This CDR3 has 14 amino acids. CDR1 MNHEY and CDR2 SVGEGT come from the germline V gene. The DNA of the CDR3 is TGTGCCAGCAGTTCCCCGGGGGGAATCTACGAGCAGTACTTC. Translated, it gives CASSSPGGIYEQYF.

This clone was seen more than once but under ten times. V gene TRBV28 combines with J gene TRBJ2-4; 15 nucleotides align to TRBD2. The V and J ends lost 6 bases and 0 bases, in that order; junction bases with no gene match: 12. The CDR3 totals 20 residues. In germline, CDR1 is MDHEN, CDR2 SYDVKM. The CDR3 DNA follows: TGTGCCAGCAGGCACACCCTGGGACTAGCGGGGGGTGAAGCCAAAAACATTCAGTACTTC. This gives the protein CASRHTLGLAGGEAKNIQYF.

This chain joins TRBV2 and TRBJ2-3, with D possibly TRBD1 on 5 matching bases. Deletions cut 4 bases from V and 4 bases from J, with 6 bases between. The CDR3 totals 12 residues. Per germline, CDR1 SNHLY and CDR2 FYNNEI. Here the CDR3 reads CASSVQADTQYF. DNA for the CDR3: TGTGCCAGCAGTGTACAGGCAGATACGCAGTATTTT.